Listed below are T cell receptor beta chains from one sample, sequenced in a study of monozygotic twins with inflammatory bowel disease. For each CDR3 protein, TCRdb gives one entry from its re-call of the 5' RACE reads, without DNA. This sample's clone table lists fewer than 450,000 distinct CDR3 sequences. Sequencing used blood. These receptors all come from a human donor with ulcerative colitis or Crohn's disease, or a healthy co-twin of an affected twin (not recorded which). CDR3s include the opening cysteine and the closing phenylalanine or tryptophan.

v_call	cdr3_length	j_call	cdr3_aa
TRBV18	15	TRBJ2-6	CASSPQSSGANVLTF
TRBV7-2	17	TRBJ1-5	CASSLAVQVDGNQPQHF
TRBV4-2	15	TRBJ2-1	CASSQGGASYNEQFF
TRBV5-1	15	TRBJ1-6	CASSFDRLGNSPLHF
TRBV5-1	13	TRBJ2-5	CASKSTGKETRYF
TRBV5-5	17	TRBJ2-2	CASSLVVPGINTGELFF
TRBV28	17	TRBJ2-5	CASSHLRGTVGKETQYF
TRBV30	17	TRBJ2-2	CAWSPQDLLANTGELFF
TRBV7-2	15	TRBJ2-7	CASSLGPARTYEQYF
TRBV12-3/TRBV12-4	15	TRBJ2-1	CASSLLGQGADEQFF
TRBV7-3	18	TRBJ2-1	CASSSRAGGSTSYNEQFF
TRBV5-1	17	TRBJ2-4	CASSLEGVSGAKNIQYF
TRBV24-1	15	TRBJ2-3	CATGPGGISTDTQYF
TRBV12-3/TRBV12-4	16	TRBJ1-4	CASSLGLGTRNEKLFF
TRBV7-9	14	TRBJ2-7	CASSLGNGRQVQYF
TRBV5-4	15	TRBJ2-3	CASTLAGGTADTQYF
TRBV7-2	13	TRBJ1-6	CASGKSYNSPLHF
TRBV5-5	17	TRBJ1-4	CASSFNPRDRVNEKLFF
TRBV28	13	TRBJ2-7	CASLSGGSYEQYF
TRBV4-2	15	TRBJ2-4	CASSQGPVAKNIQYF
TRBV20-1	13	TRBJ1-5	CSARRDRDQPQHF
TRBV5-1	15	TRBJ1-5	CASSKDQGGNQPQHF
TRBV20-1	13	TRBJ1-1	CSARPAGGLEAFF
TRBV6-2/TRBV6-3	11	TRBJ2-7	CASSTTYEQYF
TRBV7-9	14	TRBJ2-7	CASSSWTAGYEQYF
TRBV18	14	TRBJ2-2	CASSPSGNTGELFF
TRBV7-6	16	TRBJ2-3	CASSSPSGGWTDTQYF
TRBV7-2	15	TRBJ2-7	CASSLTRGGVGEQYF
TRBV12-3/TRBV12-4	14	TRBJ2-7	CASGRTGDTYEQYF
TRBV9	16	TRBJ1-5	CASSAGTGDSNQPQHF
TRBV4-3	14	TRBJ2-5	CASSQGAFQETQYF
TRBV7-2	13	TRBJ2-1	CASSLGVVNEQFF
TRBV9	15	TRBJ2-3	CASSVVGQSTDTQYF
TRBV3-1	14	TRBJ1-1	CASSQVRGGTEAFF
TRBV27	16	TRBJ2-3	CASSRLAGGLVDTQYF
TRBV4-2	15	TRBJ1-2	CASSQDKGALYGYTF
TRBV6-5	15	TRBJ2-7	CASSYSASGAYEQYF
TRBV5-1	17	TRBJ1-5	CASSTQPQGASNQPQHF
TRBV14	15	TRBJ2-7	CASSQIQGNSYEQYF
TRBV28	13	TRBJ1-1	CASSLISNTEAFF
TRBV11-2	19	TRBJ2-4	CASSLVSGGGILAKNIQYF
TRBV20-1	13	TRBJ2-3	CSAEGTSTDTQYF
TRBV7-9	16	TRBJ2-1	CASSGRDRSSYNEQFF
TRBV28	16	TRBJ1-1	CASRISGFSMNTEAFF
TRBV30	14	TRBJ2-3	CAWDYRWATDTQYF
TRBV4-3	14	TRBJ2-1	CASSQGTSSHEQFF
TRBV28	15	TRBJ2-7	CASSLPRDTTYEQYF